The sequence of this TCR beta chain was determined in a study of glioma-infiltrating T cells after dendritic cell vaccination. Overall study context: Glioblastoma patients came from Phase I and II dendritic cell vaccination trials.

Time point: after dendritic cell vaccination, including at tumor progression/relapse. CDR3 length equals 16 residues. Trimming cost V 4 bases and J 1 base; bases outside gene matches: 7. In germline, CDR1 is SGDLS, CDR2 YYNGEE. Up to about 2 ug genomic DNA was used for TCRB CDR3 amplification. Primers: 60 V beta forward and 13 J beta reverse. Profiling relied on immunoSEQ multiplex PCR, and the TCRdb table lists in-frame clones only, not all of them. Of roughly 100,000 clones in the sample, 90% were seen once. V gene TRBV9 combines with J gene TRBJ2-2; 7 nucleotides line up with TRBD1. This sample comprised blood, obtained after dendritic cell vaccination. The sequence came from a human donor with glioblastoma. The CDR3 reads CASSRLGTENTGELFF. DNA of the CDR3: TGTGCCAGCAGCCGCCTCGGGACAGAGAACACCGGGGAGCTGTTTTTT.